These T cell receptor beta chains were read from a single sample in a study of blood T cell repertoires in COVID-19. Assay used: immunoSEQ multiplex PCR; TCRdb lists only in-frame clones, some missing. The sample shows under 200,000 clones, 85% to 90% of them seen only once. Input material: peripheral blood. The receptors here all came from a man in his forties with active or convalescent COVID-19. Both conserved end residues are part of each CDR3.

J gene	V gene	CDR3 protein
TRBJ2-4	TRBV6-5	CASSGTGGVADIQYF
TRBJ2-3	TRBV6-2/TRBV6-3	CASSTAGVSTDTQYF
TRBJ2-4	TRBV18	CASQGNLGIQYF
TRBJ1-1	TRBV7-9	CASSLGLRRATEAFF
TRBJ1-3	TRBV30	CAWSALDAYRVGTGNTIYF
TRBJ2-5	TRBV11-2	CASSLDGGDGETQYF
TRBJ2-7	TRBV4-3	CASSQEDRGHHEQYF
TRBJ2-7	TRBV28	CASSLSSYEQYF
TRBJ1-5	TRBV6-5	CATRGQGARQPQHF
TRBJ2-7	TRBV5-1	CASSLGDISYEQYF
TRBJ1-6	TRBV28	CASSLSGINSPLHF
TRBJ1-1	TRBV4-2	CASSRWTSNTEAFF
TRBJ1-5	TRBV19	CASSMWTVSNQPQHF
TRBJ2-3	TRBV29-1	CSVVGLAGTDTQYF
TRBJ1-5	TRBV7-2	CASSLDVSAGQPQHF
TRBJ1-1	TRBV28	CASSIPGNTEAFF
TRBJ1-2	TRBV24-1	CATSDGQRRGYTF
TRBJ1-1	TRBV6-2/TRBV6-3	CASSTDRGDTEAFF
TRBJ1-2	TRBV7-9	CASSNTGTGGSFSLGYTF
TRBJ1-1	TRBV2	CASSLTGQVNTEAFF
TRBJ1-3	TRBV15	CATSRDYGTNSGNTIYF
TRBJ2-7	TRBV3-1/TRBV3-2	CASSHIGLAGAGEQYF
TRBJ1-5	TRBV6-1	CASSEALGGPQHF
TRBJ2-1	TRBV29-1	CSVEDWREGQDEQFF
TRBJ1-3	TRBV18	CASSPGEGQGNTIYF
TRBJ2-1	TRBV19	CASSIDQSGLAGMGEQFF